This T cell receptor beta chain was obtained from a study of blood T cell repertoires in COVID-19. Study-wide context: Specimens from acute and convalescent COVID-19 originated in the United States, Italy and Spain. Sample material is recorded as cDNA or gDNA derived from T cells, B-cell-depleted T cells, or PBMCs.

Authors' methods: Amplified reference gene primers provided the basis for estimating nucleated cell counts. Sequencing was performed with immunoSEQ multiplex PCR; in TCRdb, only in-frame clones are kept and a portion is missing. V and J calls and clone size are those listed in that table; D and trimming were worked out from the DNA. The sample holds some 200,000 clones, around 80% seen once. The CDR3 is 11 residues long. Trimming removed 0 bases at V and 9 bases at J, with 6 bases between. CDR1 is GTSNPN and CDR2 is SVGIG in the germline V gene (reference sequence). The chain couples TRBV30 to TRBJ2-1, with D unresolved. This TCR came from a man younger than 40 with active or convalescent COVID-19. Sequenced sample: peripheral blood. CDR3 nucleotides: TGTGCCTGGAGTGTACTGGTTGAGCAGTTCTTC. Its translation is CAWSVLVEQFF.